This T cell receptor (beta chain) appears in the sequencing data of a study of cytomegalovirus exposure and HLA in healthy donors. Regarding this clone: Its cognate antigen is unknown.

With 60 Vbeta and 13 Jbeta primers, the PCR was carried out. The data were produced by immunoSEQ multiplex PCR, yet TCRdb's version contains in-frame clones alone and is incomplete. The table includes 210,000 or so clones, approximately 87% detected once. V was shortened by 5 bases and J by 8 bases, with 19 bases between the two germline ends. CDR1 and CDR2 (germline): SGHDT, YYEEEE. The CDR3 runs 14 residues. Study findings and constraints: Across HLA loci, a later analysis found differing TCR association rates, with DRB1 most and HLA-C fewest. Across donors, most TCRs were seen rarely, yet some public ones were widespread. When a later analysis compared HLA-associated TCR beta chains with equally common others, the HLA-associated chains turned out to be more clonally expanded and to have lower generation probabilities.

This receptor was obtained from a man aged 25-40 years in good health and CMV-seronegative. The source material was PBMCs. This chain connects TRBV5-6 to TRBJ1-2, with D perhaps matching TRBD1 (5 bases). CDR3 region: CASRRGTPVWGYTF. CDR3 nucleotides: TGTGCCAGCAGGCGCGGGACTCCCGTTTGGGGCTACACCTTC.